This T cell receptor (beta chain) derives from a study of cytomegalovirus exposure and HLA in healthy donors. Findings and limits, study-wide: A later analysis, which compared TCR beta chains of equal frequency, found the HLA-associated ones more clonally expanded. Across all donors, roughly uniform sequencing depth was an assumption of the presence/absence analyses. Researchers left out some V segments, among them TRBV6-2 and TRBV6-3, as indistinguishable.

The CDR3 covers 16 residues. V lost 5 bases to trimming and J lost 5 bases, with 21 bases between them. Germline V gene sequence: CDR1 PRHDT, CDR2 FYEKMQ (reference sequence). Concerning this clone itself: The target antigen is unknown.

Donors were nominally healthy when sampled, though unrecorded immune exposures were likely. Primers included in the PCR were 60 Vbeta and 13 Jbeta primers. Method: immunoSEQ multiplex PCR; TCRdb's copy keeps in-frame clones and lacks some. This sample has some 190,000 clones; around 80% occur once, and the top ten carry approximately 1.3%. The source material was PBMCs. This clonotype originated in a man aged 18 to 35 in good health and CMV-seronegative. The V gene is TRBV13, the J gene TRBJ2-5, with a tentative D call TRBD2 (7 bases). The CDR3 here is CASSRGNSGLVETQYF. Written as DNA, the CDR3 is TGTGCCAGCAGCAGGGGGAATAGCGGGTTGGTGGAGACCCAGTACTTC.